Reported below is one TCR beta chain. Its antigen is unknown. These data are taken from a study of T cell responses to AZD1222 COVID-19 vaccine. General study points: Scientists sampled the repertoires only once the peak T cell response had passed. There were vaccine-associated CD4 TCRs across spike, dominant at 160-218 and 743-854. Unmutated regions of variants are reportedly targeted by nearly half of spike-specific TCRs. Spike-specific TCR breadth and depth were elevated following two AZD1222 doses.

Some clones are missing from TCRdb's copy, which holds only in-frame ones; the method was immunoSEQ multiplex PCR. This sample has 150,000 to 200,000 clones, with less than 95% found just once. The CDR3 is made up of 15 amino acids. Germline values: CDR1 SGHTA, CDR2 FQGNSA. V was clipped by 4 bases and J by 0 bases; unmatched bases: 3. Sequences were derived from peripheral blood, sampled on day 0 of AZD1222 vaccination. The sequence was obtained from an adult in good health. The chain employs TRBV7-2 and TRBJ2-7; 10 positions match TRBD2. The DNA of the CDR3 is TGTGCCAGCAGCTATGTAGCGGGAGGCTCCTACGAGCAGTACTTC. It codes for CASSYVAGGSYEQYF.